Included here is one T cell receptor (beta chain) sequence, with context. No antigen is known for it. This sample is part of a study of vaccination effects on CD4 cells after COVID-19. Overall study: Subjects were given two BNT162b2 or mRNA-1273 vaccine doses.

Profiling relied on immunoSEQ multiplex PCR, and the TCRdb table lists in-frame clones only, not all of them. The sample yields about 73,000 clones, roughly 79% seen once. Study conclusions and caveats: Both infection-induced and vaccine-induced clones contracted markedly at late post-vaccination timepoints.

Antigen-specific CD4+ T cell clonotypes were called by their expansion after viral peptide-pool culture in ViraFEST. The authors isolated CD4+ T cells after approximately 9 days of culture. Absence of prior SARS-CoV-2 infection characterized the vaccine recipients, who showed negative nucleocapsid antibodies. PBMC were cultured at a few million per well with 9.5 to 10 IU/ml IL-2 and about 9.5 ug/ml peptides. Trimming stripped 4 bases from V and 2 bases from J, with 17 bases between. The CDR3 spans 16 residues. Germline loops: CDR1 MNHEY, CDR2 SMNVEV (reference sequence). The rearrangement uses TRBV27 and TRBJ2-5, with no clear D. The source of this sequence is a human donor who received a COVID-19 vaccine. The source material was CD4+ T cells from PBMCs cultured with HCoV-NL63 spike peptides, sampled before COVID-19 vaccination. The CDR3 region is CASSSPRRGGQETQYF. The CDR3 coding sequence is TGTGCCAGCAGTTCGCCTCGGAGAGGCGGACAAGAGACCCAGTACTTC.